A single sample gave rise to the 13 T cell receptor beta chains below, sequenced in a study of CD8 T cells in ankylosing spondylitis. Using its own MiXCR run on the 5' RACE reads, TCRdb lists one record per CDR3 protein. The table has 25,000 to 35,000 distinct CDR3 sequences, 13% to 15% seen once. Material for sequencing was blood. All receptors come from a male donor with ankylosing spondylitis or in good health (not recorded which).

The CDR3: CASSKEGTSPGDEQYF. The DNA for the CDR3 is TGTGCCAGCAGCAAAGAAGGGACTTCCCCGGGAGACGAGCAGTACTTC. The chain employs TRBV21-1 and TRBJ2-7; whether TRBD1, the table's D call, matches the DNA was not checked. TRBV21-1 is given as a pseudogene. This CDR3 is 16 amino acids long.

Only a few counts were recorded for this clonotype. The rearrangement joins TRBV12-3 or TRBV12-4 to TRBJ2-7; 8 nucleotides match TRBD2. CDR3 length equals 13 residues. The V gene end was trimmed by 6 bases and the J gene end by 3 bases; junction bases not matched to a gene: 4. The chain's CDR3 is CASSQSGGYEQYV. The CDR3 coding sequence is TGTGCCAGCAGCCAAAGCGGGGGCTACGAGCAGTACGTC.

Concerning this clonotype itself: A much larger clonotype is one base distant, so this may be a read error. The CDR3 nucleotides read TGTGCCAGCAGCCAAGGGGACAGGGGCTACGAGCAGTACGTC. This codes for CASSQGDRGYEQYV. The genes are TRBV3-2 and TRBJ2-7; no DNA check was done on the table's D call, TRBD1. TRBV3-2 is flagged as a pseudogene. The CDR3 length is 14 residues.

This clonotype was seen many times. The chain carries TRBV9 and TRBJ1-4, with D perhaps TRBD1 (6 bases). V dropped 3 bases and J dropped 4 bases, with 13 bases sitting between them. The CDR3 extends over 15 amino acids. Germline V lookup: CDR1 SGDLS, CDR2 YYNGEE. The CDR3 here is CASSAQTGHNEKLFF. The CDR3 nucleotides are TGTGCCAGCAGCGCCCAGACAGGACATAATGAAAAACTGTTTTTT. The variable domain in full, with the rest retrieved from reference TRBV9 and TRBJ1-4, is DSGVTQTPKHLITATGQRVTLRCSPRSGDLSVYWYQQSLDQGLQFLIQYYNGEERAKGNILERFSAQQFPDLHSELNLSSLELGDSALYFCASSAQTGHNEKLFFGSGTQLSVL.

This clonotype was counted between two and nine times. The chain is built from TRBV29-1 and TRBJ2-7, with 8 bases identical to TRBD1. The CDR3 runs 15 residues. The V segment lost 5 bases and the J segment 7 bases; nucleotides outside the gene matches: 16. Germline assignment: CDR1 SQVTM and CDR2 ANQGSEA. For the CDR3, the DNA is TGCAGCGTTTTGGGGGGTTTATTGACAGGGGAAGAGCAGTACTTC. This sequence encodes CSVLGGLLTGEEQYF.

This rearrangement joins TRBV5-1 to TRBJ1-5; D gene unclear. Per germline, CDR1 SGHRS and CDR2 YFSETQ. The V and J ends lost 0 bases and 0 bases respectively, with 7 bases between them. The CDR3 consists of 15 residues. The CDR3 coding sequence is TGCGCCAGCAGCTTGGTCGGGAATAGCAATCAGCCCCAGCATTTT. Its protein product is CASSLVGNSNQPQHF.

This clonotype was seen more than once but under ten times. This sequence joins TRBV28 and TRBJ1-4, with D possibly TRBD1 on 5 matching bases. The V and J ends lost 10 bases and 8 bases respectively, with 14 bases between them. The CDR3 loop spans 12 amino acids. The germline gives CDR1 MDHEN, CDR2 SYDVKM. In nucleotides, the CDR3 is TGTGCCAACACAGGCGGACGGGAAAAACTGTTTTTT. Its translation is CANTGGREKLFF.

This clonotype was found a few times. The V and J genes are TRBV27 and TRBJ2-2, with D possibly TRBD2 on 6 matching bases. V was trimmed by 3 bases and J by 4 bases, leaving 12 bases between them. CDR1 MNHEY and CDR2 SMNVEV come from the germline V gene (reference sequence). The CDR3 spans 15 residues. The CDR3 bases are TGTGCCAGCAGTTTGTCGGGACTTCCCACCGGGGAGCTGTTTTTT. Translating gives CASSLSGLPTGELFF.

The rearrangement joins TRBV4-1 to TRBJ1-4; 7 nucleotides match TRBD1. The germline V gene encodes CDR1 MGHRA and CDR2 YSYEKL. The V segment lost 4 bases and the J segment 10 bases; nucleotides outside the gene matches: 6. The CDR3 has 13 amino acids. The CDR3 region has the DNA TGCGCCAGCAGCCGGGACAGTGCTGGAAAACTGTTTTTT. It encodes CASSRDSAGKLFF.

This clonotype was detected only a few times. The genes are TRBV10-3 and TRBJ2-1; possibly TRBD1 for D (6 bases). The CDR3 consists of 11 residues. The germline CDR1 and CDR2 sequences are ENHRY and SYGVKD. The V and J ends lost 2 bases and 10 bases respectively, with 6 bases between them. This chain's CDR3 is CAISETGEQFF. CDR3 in DNA: TGTGCCATCAGTGAGACAGGGGAGCAGTTCTTC.

This chain links TRBV7-2 with TRBJ2-2, with D perhaps given as TRBD1 or TRBD2 (5 bases each). The CDR3 is 14 amino acids. Germline V gene data show CDR1 as SGHTA and CDR2 as FQGNSA. V was clipped by 1 base and J by 5 bases, with 8 bases between them. CDR3 sequence reads: CASSLVGATGELFF. The CDR3 region has the DNA TGTGCCAGCAGCTTAGTCGGGGCTACCGGGGAGCTGTTTTTT.

V gene TRBV4-3 combines with J gene TRBJ1-2; TRBD1 matches at 7 bases. Per the germline V gene, CDR1 is LGHNA and CDR2 is YSLEER. Trimming removed 1 base from V and 5 bases from J; junction bases left unmatched: 13. This CDR3 has 17 residues. CDR3 amino acids: CASSQVYKAGTAYGYTF. The CDR3 region has the DNA TGCGCCAGCAGCCAAGTATATAAGGCCGGGACAGCTTATGGCTACACCTTC.

V gene TRBV7-6 combines with J gene TRBJ2-3, with TRBD2 identical over 10 bases. Trimming cost V 2 bases and J 5 bases; bases outside gene matches: 10. The germline CDR1 and CDR2 sequences are SGHVS and FNYEAQ. This CDR3 region has 17 residues. CDR3 protein: CASSLWASGSHGDTQYF. In DNA, the CDR3 is TGTGCCAGCAGCTTATGGGCTAGCGGGAGTCATGGAGATACGCAGTATTTT.